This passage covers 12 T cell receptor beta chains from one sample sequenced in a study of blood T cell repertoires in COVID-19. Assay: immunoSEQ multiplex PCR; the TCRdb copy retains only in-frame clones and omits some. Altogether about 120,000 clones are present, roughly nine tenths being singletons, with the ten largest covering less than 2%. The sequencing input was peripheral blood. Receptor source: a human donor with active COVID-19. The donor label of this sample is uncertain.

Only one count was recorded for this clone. CDR3 protein: CASSTQGAYGYTF. The CDR3, as DNA: TGCGCCAGCAGCACACAGGGGGCGTATGGCTACACCTTC. This rearrangement joins TRBV5-1 to TRBJ1-2; 9 bases match TRBD1. The CDR3 extends over 13 amino acids. J was trimmed by 5 bases and V by 4 bases; bases with no gene match: 3. Germline V gene sequence: CDR1 SGHRS, CDR2 YFSETQ.

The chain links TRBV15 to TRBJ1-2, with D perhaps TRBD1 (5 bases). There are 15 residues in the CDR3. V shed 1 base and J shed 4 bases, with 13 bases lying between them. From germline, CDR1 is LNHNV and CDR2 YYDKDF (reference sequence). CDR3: CATSRAQGPLYGYTF. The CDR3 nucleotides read TGTGCCACCAGCAGAGCCCAGGGCCCCCTCTATGGCTACACCTTC.

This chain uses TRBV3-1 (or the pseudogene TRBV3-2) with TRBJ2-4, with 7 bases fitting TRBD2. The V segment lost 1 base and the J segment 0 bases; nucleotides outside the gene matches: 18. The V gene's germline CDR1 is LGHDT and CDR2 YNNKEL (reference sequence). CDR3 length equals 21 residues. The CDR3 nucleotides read TGTGCCAGCAGCCAAGGAGGTCGCTGCCAGGTGCGGGGGATAGCCAAAAACATTCAGTACTTC. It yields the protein CASSQGGRCQVRGIAKNIQYF.

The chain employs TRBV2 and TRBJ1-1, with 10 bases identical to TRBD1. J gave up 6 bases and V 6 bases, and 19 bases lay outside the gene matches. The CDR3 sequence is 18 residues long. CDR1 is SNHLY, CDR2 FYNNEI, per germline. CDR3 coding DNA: TGTGCCAGCAGGAAGGCCCCGGGACAGGGGTGGAGTAAGCCTGAAGCTTTCTTT. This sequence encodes CASRKAPGQGWSKPEAFF.

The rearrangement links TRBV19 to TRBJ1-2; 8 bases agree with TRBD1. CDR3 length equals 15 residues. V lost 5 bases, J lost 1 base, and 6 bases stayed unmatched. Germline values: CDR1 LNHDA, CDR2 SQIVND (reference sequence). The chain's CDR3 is CASSSRQGLNYGYTF. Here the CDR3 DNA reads TGTGCCAGTAGTTCCCGACAGGGGCTTAACTATGGCTACACCTTC.

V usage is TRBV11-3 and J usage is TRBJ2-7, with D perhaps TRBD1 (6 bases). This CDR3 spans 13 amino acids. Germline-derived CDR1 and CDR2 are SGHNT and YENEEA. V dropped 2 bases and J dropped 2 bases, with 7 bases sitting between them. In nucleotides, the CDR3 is TGTGCCAGCAGCTTACGGGACACCTACGAGCAGTACTTC. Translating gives CASSLRDTYEQYF.

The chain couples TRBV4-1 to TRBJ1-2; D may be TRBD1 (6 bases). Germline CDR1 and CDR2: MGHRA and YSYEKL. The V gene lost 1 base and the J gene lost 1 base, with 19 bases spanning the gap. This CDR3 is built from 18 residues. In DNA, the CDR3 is TGCGCCAGCAGCCAAGTAAAGCGGCGGGGGCAGCTTAACTATGGCTACACCTTC. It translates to CASSQVKRRGQLNYGYTF.

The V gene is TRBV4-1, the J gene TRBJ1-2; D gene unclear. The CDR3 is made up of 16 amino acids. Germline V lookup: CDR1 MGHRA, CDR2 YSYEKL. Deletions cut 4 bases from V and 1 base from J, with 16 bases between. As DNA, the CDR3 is TGCGCCAGCAGCCCAAGCGGTGGCGTTGGTAACTATGGCTACACCTTC. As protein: CASSPSGGVGNYGYTF.

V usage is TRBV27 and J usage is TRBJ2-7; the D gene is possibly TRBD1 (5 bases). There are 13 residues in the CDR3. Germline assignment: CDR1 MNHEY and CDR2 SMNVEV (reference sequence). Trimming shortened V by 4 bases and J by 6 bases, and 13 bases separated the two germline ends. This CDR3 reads CASSYQGPSEQYF. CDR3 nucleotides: TGTGCCAGCAGTTATCAGGGCCCCTCCGAGCAGTACTTC.

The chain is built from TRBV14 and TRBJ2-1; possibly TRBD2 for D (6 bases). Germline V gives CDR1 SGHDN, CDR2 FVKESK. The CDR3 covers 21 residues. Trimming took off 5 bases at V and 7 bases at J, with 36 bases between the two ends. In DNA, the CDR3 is TGTGCCAGCAGCAAAACTAAGCCCGGGACTCTATCCGCCCTACTAGGAAATGAGCAGTTCTTC. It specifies CASSKTKPGTLSALLGNEQFF.

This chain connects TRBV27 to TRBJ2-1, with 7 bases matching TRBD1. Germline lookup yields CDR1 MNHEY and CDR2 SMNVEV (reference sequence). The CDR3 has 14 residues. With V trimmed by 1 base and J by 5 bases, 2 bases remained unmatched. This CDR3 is CASSLWDSDNEQFF. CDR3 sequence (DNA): TGTGCCAGCAGTTTATGGGACAGTGACAATGAGCAGTTCTTC.

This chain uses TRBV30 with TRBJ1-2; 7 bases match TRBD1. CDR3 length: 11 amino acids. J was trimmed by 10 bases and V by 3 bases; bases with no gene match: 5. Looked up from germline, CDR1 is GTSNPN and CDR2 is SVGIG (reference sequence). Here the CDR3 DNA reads TGTGCCTGGAGAGGACAGGCTGACTACACCTTC. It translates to CAWRGQADYTF.